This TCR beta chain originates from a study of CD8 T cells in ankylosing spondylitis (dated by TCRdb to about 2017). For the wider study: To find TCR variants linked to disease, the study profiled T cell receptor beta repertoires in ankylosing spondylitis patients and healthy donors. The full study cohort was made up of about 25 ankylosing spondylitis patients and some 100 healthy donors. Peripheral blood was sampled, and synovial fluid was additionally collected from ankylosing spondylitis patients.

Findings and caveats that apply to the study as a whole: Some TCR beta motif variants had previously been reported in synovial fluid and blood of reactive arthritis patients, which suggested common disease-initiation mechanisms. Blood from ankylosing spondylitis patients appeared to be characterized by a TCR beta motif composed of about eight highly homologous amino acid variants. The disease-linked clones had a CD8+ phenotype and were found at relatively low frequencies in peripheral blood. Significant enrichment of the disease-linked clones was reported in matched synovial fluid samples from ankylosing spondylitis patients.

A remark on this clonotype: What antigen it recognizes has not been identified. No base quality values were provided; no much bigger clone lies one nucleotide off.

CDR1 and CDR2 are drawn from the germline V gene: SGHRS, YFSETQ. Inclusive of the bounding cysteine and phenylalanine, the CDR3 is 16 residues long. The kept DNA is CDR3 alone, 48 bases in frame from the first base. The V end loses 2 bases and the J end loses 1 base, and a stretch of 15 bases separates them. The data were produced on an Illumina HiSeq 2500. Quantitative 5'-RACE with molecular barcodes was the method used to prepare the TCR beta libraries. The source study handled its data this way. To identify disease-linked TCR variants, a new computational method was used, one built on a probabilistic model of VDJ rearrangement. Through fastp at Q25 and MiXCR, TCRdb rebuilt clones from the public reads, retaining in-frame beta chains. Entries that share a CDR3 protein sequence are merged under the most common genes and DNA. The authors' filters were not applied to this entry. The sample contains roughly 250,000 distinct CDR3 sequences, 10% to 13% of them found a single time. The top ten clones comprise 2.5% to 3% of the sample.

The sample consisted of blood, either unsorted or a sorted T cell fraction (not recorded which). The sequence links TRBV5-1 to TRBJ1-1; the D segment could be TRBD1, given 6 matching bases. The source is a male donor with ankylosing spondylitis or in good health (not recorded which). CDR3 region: CASSFGGGHPNTEAFF. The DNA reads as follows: TGCGCCAGCAGCTTCGGGGGGGGCCACCCGAACACTGAAGCTTTCTTT.